A single sample is the source of the 17 T cell receptor beta chains below, sequenced in a study of cytomegalovirus exposure and HLA in healthy donors. The PCR made use of 60 Vbeta and 13 Jbeta primers. TCRdb's copy holds only in-frame clones and misses some; the assay was immunoSEQ multiplex PCR. Of 100,000 or so clones listed, around 78% are singletons. Sequencing was performed on PBMCs. These receptors were collected from a male donor in good health and CMV-seronegative.

The chain combines TRBV6-1 with TRBJ2-5; 7 nucleotides agree with TRBD1. J gave up 3 bases and V 4 bases, and 2 bases lay outside the gene matches. The CDR3 contains 13 residues. The germline gives CDR1 MNHNS, CDR2 SASEGT. The CDR3 bases are TGTGCCAGCAGTGCCGACAGGGAAGAGACCCAGTACTTC. Translation: CASSADREETQYF.

CDR3: CASSLDGTGRETQYF. In nucleotides, the CDR3 is TGTGCCAGCAGCTTAGATGGGACAGGGAGGGAGACCCAGTACTTC. This sequence joins TRBV7-2 and TRBJ2-5; TRBD1 matches at 9 bases. The V gene end was trimmed by 1 base and the J gene end by 5 bases; junction bases not matched to a gene: 5. The germline V gene encodes CDR1 SGHTA and CDR2 FQGNSA. The CDR3 is 15 amino acids.

In its sample, this clone was seen once. The rearrangement links TRBV5-1 to TRBJ2-7; 7 positions agree with TRBD1. The V and J ends lost 0 bases and 1 base, in that order; junction bases with no gene match: 4. The CDR3 is made up of 15 amino acids. CDR1 and CDR2 from the germline V gene are SGHRS and YFSETQ. This CDR3 is CASSLAGTVSYEQYF. CDR3 nucleotides: TGCGCCAGCAGCTTGGCGGGGACAGTTTCCTACGAGCAGTACTTC.

The chain is built from TRBV5-1 and TRBJ2-3, with 7 bases aligning to TRBD1. Germline V lookup: CDR1 SGHRS, CDR2 YFSETQ. The CDR3 runs to 15 residues. The V gene end was trimmed by 4 bases and the J gene end by 0 bases; junction bases not matched to a gene: 5. In DNA form, the CDR3 reads TGCGCCAGCAGCCCGGGACAGCCTAGCACAGATACGCAGTATTTT. It codes for CASSPGQPSTDTQYF.

The chain carries TRBV6-1 and TRBJ1-2, with 8 bases aligning to TRBD1. Germline assignment: CDR1 MNHNS and CDR2 SASEGT. The CDR3 has 14 amino acids. The trim removed 4 bases at V and 7 bases at J, leaving 8 bases unmatched. In nucleotides, the CDR3 is TGTGCCAGCAGTGCGGACAGGGAGGCAGGTGGCTACACCTTC. This sequence encodes CASSADREAGGYTF.

V and J are TRBV11-2 and TRBJ2-5; tentatively, D is TRBD2 (6 bases). The CDR3 sequence is 17 residues long. The germline gives CDR1 SGHAT, CDR2 FQNNGV. Trimming stripped 2 bases from V and 1 base from J, with 17 bases between. The CDR3 DNA sequence: TGTGCCAGCAGCTTACTTTCAGTCGGGAGCGTCCAAGAGACCCAGTACTTC. Its protein product is CASSLLSVGSVQETQYF.

This clone was seen more than once but under ten times. This chain joins TRBV21-1 and TRBJ1-1; the table's D call, TRBD1, was not checked against the DNA. TRBV21-1 is designated a pseudogene. The CDR3 has 14 residues. The CDR3 spells CASSSGQGNTEAFF. CDR3 sequence (DNA): TGTGCCAGCAGCTCGGGACAGGGGAACACTGAAGCTTTCTTT.

The V gene is TRBV5-6, the J gene TRBJ2-1, with D possibly TRBD1 on 7 matching bases. Germline V gene data show CDR1 as SGHDT and CDR2 as YYEEEE. Deletions cut 4 bases from V and 6 bases from J, with 17 bases between. The CDR3 spans 15 residues. The CDR3 loop reads CASSPTGRGVNEQFF. DNA of the CDR3: TGTGCCAGCAGCCCAACGGGCAGGGGGGTCAATGAGCAGTTCTTC.

V gene TRBV2 combines with J gene TRBJ2-1, with D perhaps TRBD2 (6 bases). V lost 6 bases and J 0 bases, leaving 12 bases between the germline ends. The CDR3 has 15 amino acids. Germline V gives CDR1 SNHLY, CDR2 FYNNEI. In DNA, the CDR3 is TGTGCCAGCAGCGCGGACGGGAGCTCCTACAATGAGCAGTTCTTC. Protein sequence: CASSADGSSYNEQFF. Supplemented by reference TRBV2 and TRBJ2-1, the full variable domain reads EPEVTQTPSHQVTQMGQEVILRCVPISNHLYFYWYRQILGQKVEFLVSFYNNEISEKSEIFDDQFSVERPDGSNFTLKIRSTKLEDSAMYFCASSADGSSYNEQFFGPGTRLTVL.

The chain links TRBV5-1 to TRBJ2-5, with D unresolved. The V end lost 2 bases, the J end lost 1 base, and 9 bases lay between the germline ends. This CDR3 has 14 amino acids. Germline V gives CDR1 SGHRS, CDR2 YFSETQ. The CDR3 protein is CASSFNQAQETQYF. The DNA for the CDR3 is TGCGCCAGCAGCTTTAACCAGGCCCAAGAGACCCAGTACTTC.

V usage is TRBV18 and J usage is TRBJ1-5, with D possibly matching TRBD1 (6 bases). V lost 1 base, J lost 2 bases, and 12 bases lay in between. The CDR3 has 16 residues. CDR1 and CDR2 from the germline V gene are KGHSH and LQKENI. The CDR3 reads CASSPRVTGGNQPQHF. In DNA form, the CDR3 reads TGTGCCAGCTCACCACGGGTGACAGGAGGCAATCAGCCCCAGCATTTT.

V and J are TRBV6-1 and TRBJ2-1; tentative D call: TRBD2 (5 bases). Trimming took off 4 bases at V and 8 bases at J, with 15 bases between the two ends. This CDR3 contains 14 residues. Germline V gives CDR1 MNHNS, CDR2 SASEGT. The CDR3 sequence is CASSVLGSGYEQFF. CDR3 bases: TGTGCCAGCAGTGTCTTGGGAAGCGGCTATGAGCAGTTCTTC.

The chain carries TRBV4-3 and TRBJ2-7, with D maybe TRBD2 (6 bases). The V end lost 2 bases, the J end lost 3 bases, and 14 bases lay between the germline ends. CDR1 is LGHNA and CDR2 is YSLEER in the germline V gene. There are 15 residues in the CDR3. The CDR3 bases are TGCGCCAGCAGCCAATCGGAAGCGGGTGTCTACGAGCAGTACTTC. Translated, it gives CASSQSEAGVYEQYF.

CDR3 coding DNA: TGTGCCAGCAGCAACTATCGGACTAGCGGAGACACAGATACGCAGTATTTT. Translation gives CASSNYRTSGDTDTQYF. The J gene is TRBJ2-3, the V gene TRBV7-9; 10 bases agree with TRBD2. The germline gives CDR1 SEHNR, CDR2 FQNEAQ (reference sequence). The CDR3 contains 17 residues. Trimming at V came to 5 bases and at J to 2 bases, leaving 10 bases not matched to a gene.

The chain is built from TRBV10-3 and TRBJ2-7; TRBD2 agrees at 8 bases. Germline trimming cut 10 bases from V and 3 bases from J; bases unmatched to any gene: 11. The length of the CDR3 is 14 residues. CDR1 is ENHRY and CDR2 is SYGVKD in the germline V gene. The CDR3 bases are TGTGCCACAAACGACGGGACTAGAATCTACGAGCAGTACTTC. Translation gives CATNDGTRIYEQYF.

V is TRBV6-5 and J is TRBJ2-3; no clear D. V was trimmed by 2 bases and J by 3 bases, leaving 9 bases between them. CDR3 length: 14 residues. CDR1 MNHEY and CDR2 SVGAGI come from the germline V gene. CDR3 amino acids: CASSYDSQTDTQYF. In DNA form, the CDR3 reads TGTGCCAGCAGTTACGACTCCCAGACAGATACGCAGTATTTT.

This chain connects TRBV28 to TRBJ2-7; 7 bases match TRBD2. Germline-derived CDR1 and CDR2 are MDHEN and SYDVKM. The CDR3 runs to 15 residues. V shed 2 bases, J shed 1 base, and the junction held 5 bases outside the gene matches. The CDR3 nucleotides read TGTGCCAGCAGTTTAGGTGGGGGGGGATCCTACGAGCAGTACTTC. Protein product: CASSLGGGGSYEQYF.